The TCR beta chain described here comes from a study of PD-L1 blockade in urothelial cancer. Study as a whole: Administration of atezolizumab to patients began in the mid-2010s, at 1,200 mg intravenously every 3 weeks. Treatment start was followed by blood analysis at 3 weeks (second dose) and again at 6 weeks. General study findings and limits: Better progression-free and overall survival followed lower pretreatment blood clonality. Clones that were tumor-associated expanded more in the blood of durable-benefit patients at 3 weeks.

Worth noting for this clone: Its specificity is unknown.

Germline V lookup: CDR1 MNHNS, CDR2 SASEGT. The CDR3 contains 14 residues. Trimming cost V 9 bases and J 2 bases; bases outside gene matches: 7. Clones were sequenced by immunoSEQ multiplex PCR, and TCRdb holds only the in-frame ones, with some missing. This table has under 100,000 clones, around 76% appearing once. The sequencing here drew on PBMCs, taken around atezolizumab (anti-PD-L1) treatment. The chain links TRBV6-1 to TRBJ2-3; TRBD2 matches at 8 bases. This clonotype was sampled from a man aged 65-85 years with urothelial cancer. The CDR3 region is CASASGRATDTQYF. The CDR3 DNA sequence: TGTGCCAGTGCGAGCGGGAGAGCCACAGATACGCAGTATTTT.